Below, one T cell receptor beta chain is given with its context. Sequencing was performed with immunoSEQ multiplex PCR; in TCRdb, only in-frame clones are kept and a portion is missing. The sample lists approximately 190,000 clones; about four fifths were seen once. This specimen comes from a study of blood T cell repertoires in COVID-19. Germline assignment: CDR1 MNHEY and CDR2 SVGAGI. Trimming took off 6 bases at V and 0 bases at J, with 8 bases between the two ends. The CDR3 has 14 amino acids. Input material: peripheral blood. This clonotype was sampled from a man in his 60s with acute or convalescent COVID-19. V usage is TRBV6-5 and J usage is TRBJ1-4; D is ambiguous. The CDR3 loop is CASSERATNEKLFF. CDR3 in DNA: TGTGCCAGCAGCGAGCGAGCAACTAATGAAAAACTGTTTTTT.